The clone carrying this TCR beta chain was counted at least ten times. Antigen unknown. The source of the sample is a study of T cell responses to AZD1222 COVID-19 vaccine. Trimming took 8 bases from V and 3 from J, leaving 11 bases between them. Germline V gene sequence: CDR1 SNHLY, CDR2 FYNNEI. The CDR3 runs 13 residues. Regarding the study as a whole: Repertoire collection took place solely once the T cell response had peaked. Regions 160-218 and 743-854 held dominance among vaccine-associated CD4 TCRs, which spanned spike. It should be noted that donors were predominantly white British and more often female, and clonal diversity was possibly underestimated.

Here immunoSEQ multiplex PCR was the method, and the copy in TCRdb shows in-frame clones only, minus some. The table has 180,000 or so clones, approximately 90% seen once; the top ten hold approximately 1.8%. The J gene is TRBJ1-5, the V gene TRBV2; the D gene is possibly TRBD1 (6 bases). Sequenced material: peripheral blood, taken 28 days after the second AZD1222 dose. This TCR derives from an adult who received the AZD1222 COVID-19 vaccine. The CDR3 region is CASSRQANQPQHF. The CDR3 DNA reads as TGTGCCAGCTCTAGACAGGCCAATCAGCCCCAGCATTTT.